The sample holds a few counts of the clone carrying this T cell receptor beta chain. The antigen is not known. The entry originates in a study of T cell repertoires in cytomegalovirus infection. At the level of the study: TCR beta signatures that were public indicated CMV infection and matching HLA type. Study-wide results and caveats: HLA-C-restricted TCR beta clonotypes specific for CMV led the ex vivo response.

Germline CDR1 MNHEY, CDR2 SMNVEV (reference sequence). Deletions cut 7 bases from V and 2 bases from J, with 17 bases between. The CDR3 consists of 15 residues. MiXCR, applied by TCRdb to the reads, yields one record per CDR3 protein. The sample has approximately 500,000 distinct CDR3 sequences, approximately 16% seen once. This rearrangement joins TRBV27 to TRBJ1-2; no clear D gene. The sample comprised CD8+ T cells from PBMCs. The receptor comes from a human donor in good health (CMV status not recorded). Some clones in this sample may be carry-over from other donors' samples. The CDR3, as DNA: TGTGCCAGCAACGCCGCGGGGTCTGGGAACTATGGCTACACCTTC. Its protein is CASNAAGSGNYGYTF.